This T cell receptor beta chain was found in a study of cytomegalovirus exposure and HLA in healthy donors. The wider study: A prior study identified 110 million or so unique TCR beta sequences from 190 million or so T cells.

The PCR ran on 60 Vbeta and 13 Jbeta primers. Using immunoSEQ multiplex PCR, the repertoire was profiled, and TCRdb retains in-frame clones only, with some absent. The data contain 40,000 to 45,000 clones, approximately 90% of them singletons. Study results and limitations: Associated with HLA alleles at 0.05 false discovery rate in a later analysis were over 15,000 TCR beta sequences. Investigators reported 150 to 200 TCR beta chains as tied to cytomegalovirus.

Germline V gene data show CDR1 as SEHNR and CDR2 as FQNEAQ (reference sequence). The CDR3 sequence is 17 residues long. Despite likely unrecorded immune exposures, the donors were nominally healthy at the time of sampling. This clone was seen only once. Its antigen is unidentified. Germline is not matched at one junction end, which may reflect a read error. This sequence was found in a woman aged 40 to 50 in good health and CMV-seropositive. The chain uses TRBV7-9 and TRBJ2-7, with TRBD2 identical over 8 bases. Sequencing input: PBMCs. The CDR3 DNA reads TGTGCCAGCACCACTGTGCCCTGGACTAGCATAAGCTACGAGCAGTACTTT. Translating gives CASTTVPWTSISYEQYF.